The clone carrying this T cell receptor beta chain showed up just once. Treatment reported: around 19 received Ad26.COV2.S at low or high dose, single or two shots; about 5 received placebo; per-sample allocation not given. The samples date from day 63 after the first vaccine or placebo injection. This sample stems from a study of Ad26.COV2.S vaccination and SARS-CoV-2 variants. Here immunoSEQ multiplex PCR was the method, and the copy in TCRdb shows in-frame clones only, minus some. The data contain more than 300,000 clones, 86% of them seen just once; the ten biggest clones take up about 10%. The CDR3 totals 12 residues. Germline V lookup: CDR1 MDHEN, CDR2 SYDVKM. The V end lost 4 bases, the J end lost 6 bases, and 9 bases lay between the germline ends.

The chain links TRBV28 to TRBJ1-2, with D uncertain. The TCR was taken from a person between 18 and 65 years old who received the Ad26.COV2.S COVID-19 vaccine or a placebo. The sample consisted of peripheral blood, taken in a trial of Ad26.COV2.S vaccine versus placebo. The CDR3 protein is CASSWGYNGYTF. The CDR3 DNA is TGTGCCAGCAGTTGGGGATACAATGGCTACACCTTC.